Listed here are 16 T cell receptor beta chains from one sample, sequenced in a study of T-cell reconstitution after alpha-beta-depleted transplantation in children. The authors prepared the TCRbeta library with unique molecular identifiers. TCRdb redid the calling of the PCR reads with MiXCR, one entry per CDR3 protein. Of hundreds of thousands of distinct CDR3 sequences listed, roughly 17% were seen once; the top ten hold 1.1%. Sequencing was performed on PBMCs from the stem cell graft donor, taken from the stem cell graft. The receptor source for this set is a human donor who donated a stem cell graft to a child with acute myeloid leukemia.

This clonotype was seen a single time. This chain uses TRBV30 with TRBJ1-6; D is ambiguous. The ends were cut back, 2 bases at V and 8 bases at J, with 10 bases in the middle. CDR1 is GTSNPN and CDR2 is SVGIG in the germline V gene (reference sequence). This CDR3 comprises 13 residues. The DNA of the CDR3 is TGTGCCTGGAGTCGGACGGCTCATTCACCCCTCCACTTT. Its protein is CAWSRTAHSPLHF. The full variable domain, in which reference TRBV30 and TRBJ1-6 provide the parts outside the CDR3, is SQTIHQWPATLVQPVGSPLSLECTVEGTSNPNLYWYRQAAGRGLQLLFYSVGIGQISSEVPQNLSASRPQDRQFILSSKKLLLSDSGFYLCAWSRTAHSPLHFGNGTRLTVT.

This clonotype has at least ten counts. The V and J genes are TRBV7-9 and TRBJ2-3; D possibly uses TRBD1 or TRBD2 (5 bases each). Germline CDR1 is SEHNR and CDR2 is FQNEAQ (reference sequence). With 3 bases removed from V and 10 bases from J, the gap between germline ends came to 14 bases. CDR3 size: 13 residues. The CDR3 DNA reads TGTGCCAGCAGCTTCCGGGACCCTCAGGCGCAGTATTTT. Translation gives CASSFRDPQAQYF.

This clonotype was counted many times. The rearrangement links TRBV20-1 to TRBJ2-3, with TRBD2 identical over 8 bases. Per germline, CDR1 DFQATT and CDR2 SNEGSKA (reference sequence). The length of the CDR3 is 16 residues. With 1 base clipped from V and 3 bases from J, the junction kept 9 bases outside the gene matches. CDR3 in DNA: TGCAGTGCTAGAGGCTGGGCGGGGGGAATTACAGATACGCAGTATTTT. Its protein product is CSARGWAGGITDTQYF.

About this clonotype: A read error may explain this, as a much larger clone is one base away. The V and J genes are TRBV10-3 and TRBJ1-2; TRBD1 matches at 8 bases. The length of the CDR3 is 15 residues. V was pared by 2 bases and J by 2 bases, with 4 bases of the junction left unmatched. Germline V gene sequence: CDR1 ENHRY, CDR2 SYGVKD. The CDR3 spells CAISERTGINYGYTF. DNA of the CDR3: TGTGCCATCAGTGAGAGGACAGGGATCAACTATGGCTACACCTTC.

The J gene is TRBJ1-1, the V gene TRBV7-3; 7 nucleotides line up with TRBD1. From germline, CDR1 is SGHTA and CDR2 FQGTGA. The CDR3 length is 14 residues. V shed 4 bases and J 4 bases; nucleotides not matched to a gene: 6. CDR3 DNA: TGTGCCAGCAGCTGGGGACAGCGAGGCACTGAAGCTTTCTTT. Encoded protein: CASSWGQRGTEAFF. Full variable domain (rest looked up from reference TRBV7-3 and TRBJ1-1): GAGVSQTPSNKVTEKGKYVELRCDPISGHTALYWYRQSLGQGPEFLIYFQGTGAADDSGLPNDRFFAVRPEGSVSTLKIQRTERGDSAVYLCASSWGQRGTEAFFGQGTRLTVV.

In nucleotides, the CDR3 is TGTGCCAGCACCACCTATGGGGGGACTGAAGCTTTCTTT. Residues: CASTTYGGTEAFF. This chain links TRBV27 with TRBJ1-1, with D perhaps matching TRBD1 (5 bases). V lost 7 bases and J lost 5, with 14 bases in between. The CDR3 is 13 amino acids. The germline gives CDR1 MNHEY, CDR2 SMNVEV (reference sequence).

At least ten counts were recorded for this clonotype. The V gene is TRBV20-1, the J gene TRBJ2-3; 14 bases fit TRBD2. Germline V CDR1 and CDR2: DFQATT, SNEGSKA (reference sequence). The CDR3 totals 16 residues. V was pared by 6 bases and J by 2 bases, with 7 bases of the junction left unmatched. DNA of the CDR3: TGCAGTGCCCGGATGACTAGCGGGGGGGCCACAGATACGCAGTATTTT. Translated, it gives CSARMTSGGATDTQYF.

This chain uses TRBV7-2 with TRBJ2-2; 9 nucleotides match TRBD1. Germline V gene sequence: CDR1 SGHTA, CDR2 FQGNSA. Germline trimming cut 5 bases from V and 3 bases from J; bases unmatched to any gene: 4. The CDR3 totals 15 residues. CDR3 sequence: CASSRTGEDTGELFF. CDR3 DNA: TGTGCCAGCAGCCGGACAGGGGAAGACACCGGGGAGCTGTTTTTT.

In its sample, this clonotype was seen a few times. This chain uses TRBV2 with TRBJ1-1; D perhaps matches TRBD1 (6 bases). Germline V gene sequence: CDR1 SNHLY, CDR2 FYNNEI. Trimming took 6 bases from V and 1 from J, leaving 18 bases between them. The CDR3 contains 16 residues. CDR3 sequence: CASSLRDTITNTEAFF. The CDR3 region has the DNA TGTGCCAGCAGCCTACGGGACACCATTACGAACACTGAAGCTTTCTTT.

In DNA, the CDR3 is TGTGCCAGCAGTTTAGGGGCAGGATCCAGCAATCAGCCCCAGCATTTT. Its translation is CASSLGAGSSNQPQHF. This chain joins TRBV12-3 or TRBV12-4 and TRBJ1-5; D gene unclear. This CDR3 has 16 residues. The germline V and J ends were trimmed by 1 base and 1 base, with 11 bases remaining between them.

This clonotype was detected a few times. The chain couples TRBV20-1 to TRBJ1-4; the D gene is possibly TRBD1 (6 bases). This CDR3 contains 15 residues. Trimming removed 1 base from V and 4 bases from J, with 13 bases in between. Germline V gives CDR1 DFQATT, CDR2 SNEGSKA (reference sequence). Here the CDR3 DNA reads TGCAGTGCTAGAGCTCAGGGACAAAGTAATGAAAAACTGTTTTTT. Its protein product is CSARAQGQSNEKLFF.

The chain recombines TRBV9 with TRBJ2-1; TRBD2 matches 8 bases. V was pared by 3 bases and J by 0 bases, with 5 bases of the junction left unmatched. The CDR3 is 16 residues long. Germline CDR1 is SGDLS and CDR2 is YYNGEE. The CDR3 region is CASSGSGGHSYNEQFF. The CDR3 DNA is TGTGCCAGCAGCGGGAGCGGGGGCCACTCCTACAATGAGCAGTTCTTC.

This clonotype has at least ten counts. The V call is TRBV20-1, the J call TRBJ2-7, with D unresolved. V dropped 5 bases and J dropped 4 bases, with 15 bases sitting between them. The CDR3 has 13 residues. Germline CDR1 and CDR2: DFQATT and SNEGSKA (reference sequence). For the CDR3, the DNA is TGCAGTGCTTTGCCCCGGGCTTCTTACGAGCAGTACTTC. Translation: CSALPRASYEQYF.

The chain uses TRBV6-1 and TRBJ1-2, with no clear D. Per germline, CDR1 MNHNS and CDR2 SASEGT. This CDR3 spans 17 amino acids. Trimming stripped 1 base from V and 6 bases from J, with 21 bases between. The CDR3 nucleotides are TGTGCCAGCAGTGAAGAGAGGAGGGCCGACCGACAAGATGGCTACACCTTC. This codes for CASSEERRADRQDGYTF.

This clonotype was observed many times. The CDR3 protein is CSVEAGPGEGDEQFF. CDR3 coding DNA: TGCAGCGTTGAAGCGGGGCCGGGGGAGGGCGATGAGCAGTTCTTC. The rearrangement joins TRBV29-1 to TRBJ2-1, with TRBD2 matching 7 bases. The junction had 11 bases not matched to a gene; V was cut back by 1 base and J by 8 bases. Germline lookup yields CDR1 SQVTM and CDR2 ANQGSEA. This CDR3 is 15 amino acids long.

The rearrangement joins TRBV21-1 to TRBJ2-4; the table's D call, TRBD1, has no DNA check behind it. TRBV21-1 is given as a pseudogene. This CDR3 has 16 amino acids. In DNA form, the CDR3 reads TGTGCCAGCAGCGGCTGCCGGGAGCCTCCCATAAACATTCAGTACTTC. As protein: CASSGCREPPINIQYF.